This T cell receptor beta chain was captured in a study of shared clonotypes between healthy human individuals. Study-level information: CD4 naive cells filled three plates per donor, CD4 memory three, CD8 naive two and CD8 memory one.

This CDR3 contains 16 residues. Looked up from germline, CDR1 is SGHTA and CDR2 is FQGNSA. V was trimmed by 3 bases and J by 5 bases, leaving 19 bases between them. It was across several immunoSEQ plates that each subset's genomic DNA was evenly split. Some clones are missing from TCRdb's copy, which holds only in-frame ones; the method was immunoSEQ multiplex PCR. The table lists millions of clones, around nine tenths of them singletons, with 0.13% to 0.15% in the top ten. To note about this clone: Its matching antigen is unknown.

Overall study findings and caveats: Tissue TCR repertoires likely differ from these blood-only repertoires.

This clonotype was obtained from a man between 18 and 29 years old in good health. The chain employs TRBV7-2 and TRBJ1-1; weak D call: TRBD1 (5 bases). What was sequenced was naive CD4+ T cells sorted from blood. The subset is: CD45RA+ positively selected. The CDR3 DNA is TGTGCCAGCAGCTTCGCCTGGCCTGGTCGGGGGACTGAAGCTTTCTTT. It is translated as CASSFAWPGRGTEAFF. Supplemented by reference TRBV7-2 and TRBJ1-1, the full variable domain reads GAGVSQSPSNKVTEKGKDVELRCDPISGHTALYWYRQSLGQGLEFLIYFQGNSAPDKSGLPSDRFSAERTGGSVSTLTIQRTQQEDSAVYLCASSFAWPGRGTEAFFGQGTRLTVV.